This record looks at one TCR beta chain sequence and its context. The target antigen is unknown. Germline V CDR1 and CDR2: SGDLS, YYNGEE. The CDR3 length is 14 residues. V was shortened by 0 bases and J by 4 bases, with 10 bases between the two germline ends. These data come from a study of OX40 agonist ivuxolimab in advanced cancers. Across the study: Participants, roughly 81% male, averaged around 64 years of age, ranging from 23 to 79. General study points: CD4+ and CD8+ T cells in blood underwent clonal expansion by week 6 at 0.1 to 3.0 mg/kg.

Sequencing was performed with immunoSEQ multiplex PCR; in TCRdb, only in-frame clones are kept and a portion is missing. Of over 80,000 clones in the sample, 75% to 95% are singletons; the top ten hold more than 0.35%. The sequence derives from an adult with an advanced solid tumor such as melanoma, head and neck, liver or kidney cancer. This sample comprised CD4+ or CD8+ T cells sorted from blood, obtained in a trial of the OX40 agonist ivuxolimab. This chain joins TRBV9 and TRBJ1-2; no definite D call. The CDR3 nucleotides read TGTGCCAGCAGCGTAGGTCGCATACCCTATGGCTACACCTTC. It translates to CASSVGRIPYGYTF.